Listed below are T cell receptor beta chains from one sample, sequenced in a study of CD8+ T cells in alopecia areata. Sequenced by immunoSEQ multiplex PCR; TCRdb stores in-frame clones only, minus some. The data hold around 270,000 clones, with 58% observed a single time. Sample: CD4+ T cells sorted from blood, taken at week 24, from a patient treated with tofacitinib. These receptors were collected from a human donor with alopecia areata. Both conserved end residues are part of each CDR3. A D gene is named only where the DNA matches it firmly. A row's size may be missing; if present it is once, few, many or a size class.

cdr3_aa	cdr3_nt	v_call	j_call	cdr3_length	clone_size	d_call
CASSESGGGYTF	TGTGCCAGCAGTGAGAGTGGGGGTGGCTACACCTTC	TRBV25-1	TRBJ1-2	12	.	.
CAWSQKRGFQETQYF	TGTGCCTGGAGCCAGAAGCGGGGATTTCAAGAGACCCAGTACTTC	TRBV30	TRBJ2-5	15	.	TRBD2
CSARPGETQYF	TGCAGCGCTCGGCCGGGGGAGACCCAGTACTTC	TRBV29-1	TRBJ2-5	11	.	.
CAWSAWNQQYF	TGTGCCTGGAGCGCGTGGAACCAGCAGTACTTC	TRBV30	TRBJ2-7	11	.	.
CASSPRVQETQYF	TGTGCCAGCTCACCACGAGTTCAAGAGACCCAGTACTTC	TRBV18	TRBJ2-5	13	.	.
CASSLGWGLNTEAFF	TGTGCCAGCAGCCTGGGATGGGGCCTGAACACTGAAGCTTTCTTT	TRBV14	TRBJ1-1	15	.	.
CATSGEMSGYGYTF	TGTGCCACCAGCGGAGAGATGTCAGGGTATGGCTACACCTTC	TRBV15	TRBJ1-2	14	.	.
CASSQVLGTDTQYF	TGCGCCAGCAGCCAAGTCCTCGGCACAGATACGCAGTATTTT	TRBV4-1	TRBJ2-3	14	.	.
CASSRGDAVEHGYTF	TGTGCCAGCAGTAGAGGGGACGCCGTAGAACATGGCTACACCTTC	TRBV28	TRBJ1-2	15	few	.
CASSLQENTEAFF	TGTGCCAGCAGTTTACAGGAGAACACTGAAGCTTTCTTT	TRBV7-9	TRBJ1-1	13	few	.
CASSPEAQGARGYTF	TGTGCCAGCTCACCAGAGGCACAGGGGGCGCGAGGCTACACCTTC	TRBV18	TRBJ1-2	15	few	TRBD1
CASSLDGGGFGTDTQYF	TGTGCCAGCAGCTTAGATGGCGGGGGGTTTGGCACAGATACGCAGTATTTT	TRBV11-2	TRBJ2-3	17	many	TRBD2
CASSQLQGIYEQYF	TGCGCCAGCAGCCAACTACAGGGGATCTACGAGCAGTACTTC	TRBV4-1	TRBJ2-7	14	.	TRBD1
CASSGQGDQPQHF	TGTGCCAGCAGTGGACAGGGAGATCAGCCCCAGCATTTT	TRBV2	TRBJ1-5	13	.	TRBD1
CASSLADRGADTQYF	TGTGCCAGCAGCTTAGCCGACAGAGGGGCAGATACGCAGTATTTT	TRBV7-8	TRBJ2-3	15	.	.
CAISESDIQVDGYTF	TGTGCCATCAGTGAGTCGGACATTCAGGTCGATGGCTACACCTTC	TRBV10-3	TRBJ1-2	15	.	.
CASSQDSSLLYGYTF	TGCGCCAGCAGCCAAGATAGCTCACTCCTCTATGGCTACACCTTC	TRBV4-1	TRBJ1-2	15	few	.
CAISEARGTGELFF	TGTGCCATCAGTGAGGCAAGGGGGACCGGGGAGCTGTTTTTT	TRBV10-3	TRBJ2-2	14	few	.
CASSTDRDFRHRLFF	TGTGCCAGCAGTACCGACAGGGATTTTCGCCATCGGCTGTTTTTT	TRBV6-5	TRBJ2-2	15	.	TRBD1
CASSEARTGLSEQFF	TGTGCCAGCAGTGAGGCTCGGACAGGGTTGAGTGAGCAGTTCTTC	TRBV2	TRBJ2-1	15	few	TRBD1
CASGSRGETQYF	TGTGCCAGCGGGTCCAGGGGTGAGACCCAGTACTTC	TRBV6-5	TRBJ2-5	12	.	.
CSVVGNNEQFF	TGCAGCGTTGTCGGAAACAATGAGCAGTTCTTC	TRBV29-1	TRBJ2-1	11	few	.
CSGYKNTGELFF	TGCAGCGGCTACAAGAACACCGGGGAGCTGTTTTTT	TRBV29-1	TRBJ2-2	12	few	.
CASSQGVLRGGNTEAFF	TGTGCCAGCAGCCAAGGAGTTCTACGCGGGGGGAACACTGAAGCTTTCTTT	TRBV14	TRBJ1-1	17	.	.
CASSLRQGNVDYGYTF	TGTGCCAGCAGCTTAAGACAGGGGAATGTGGACTATGGCTACACCTTC	TRBV7-3	TRBJ1-2	16	.	TRBD1
CASSPGQRSGNTIYF	TGTGCCAGCAGCCCGGGACAGAGATCTGGAAACACCATATATTTT	TRBV28	TRBJ1-3	15	few	TRBD1
CASSLGQGPYNEQFF	TGCGCCAGCAGCTTGGGACAGGGACCCTACAATGAGCAGTTCTTC	TRBV5-1	TRBJ2-1	15	.	TRBD1
CASTLGSLSYEQYF	TGTGCCAGTACCCTGGGCAGCCTCTCCTACGAGCAGTACTTC	TRBV28	TRBJ2-7	14	.	.
CASSYYRGDYGYTF	TGTGCCAGCAGTTACTACAGGGGGGACTATGGCTACACCTTC	TRBV6-5	TRBJ1-2	14	.	TRBD1
CSVDVSRTYGYTF	TGCAGCGTTGATGTCTCACGTACCTATGGCTACACCTTC	TRBV29-1	TRBJ1-2	13	.	.
CASSLTPGTTRAQYF	TGTGCCAGCAGTTTAACACCGGGTACAACCCGGGCCCAGTACTTC	TRBV27	TRBJ2-5	15	once	.
CSVGREAGGPYNEQFF	TGCAGCGTGGGAAGAGAAGCGGGGGGGCCCTACAATGAGCAGTTCTTC	TRBV29-1	TRBJ2-1	16	.	TRBD2
CASSRGYEQYF	TGTGCCAGCAGCCGTGGCTACGAGCAGTACTTC	TRBV6-5	TRBJ2-7	11	.	.
CSAPWAREQYF	TGCAGTGCCCCTTGGGCTCGCGAGCAGTACTTC	TRBV20-1	TRBJ2-7	11	few	.
CASNPDRAGANVLTF	TGCGCCAGCAATCCGGACAGGGCTGGGGCCAACGTCCTGACTTTC	TRBV5-1	TRBJ2-6	15	.	TRBD1
CASSQAGGHYQQETQYF	TGTGCCAGCAGCCAGGCGGGGGGCCACTACCAACAAGAGACCCAGTACTTC	TRBV7-2	TRBJ2-5	17	.	TRBD2
CATSRDHSAAALLVF	TGTGCCACCAGCAGAGATCATTCGGCGGCCGCGCTCCTAGTCTTC	TRBV15	TRBJ1-2	15	.	.
CASSLTSGGAGYNEQFF	TGTGCCAGCAGCTTGACTAGCGGGGGGGCAGGCTACAATGAGCAGTTCTTC	TRBV7-2	TRBJ2-1	17	once	TRBD2
CASSQRAGVAYNEQFF	TGTGCCAGCAGCCAGAGGGCGGGGGTGGCTTACAATGAGCAGTTCTTC	TRBV9	TRBJ2-1	16	once	TRBD2
CATSRGSSWYGYTF	TGTGCCACCAGCAGAGGGTCAAGTTGGTATGGCTACACCTTC	TRBV15	TRBJ1-2	14	.	.
CSVVGDRGLHSGANVLTF	TGCAGCGTTGTAGGGGACAGGGGGCTTCACTCTGGGGCCAACGTCCTGACTTTC	TRBV29-1	TRBJ2-6	18	few	TRBD1
CASDQQGARNTEAFF	TGTGCCAGCGACCAACAGGGGGCACGGAACACTGAAGCTTTCTTT	TRBV25-1	TRBJ1-1	15	once	TRBD1
CASSEARGGEQYF	TGTGCCAGCAGTGAAGCACGGGGTGGGGAGCAGTACTTC	TRBV6-1	TRBJ2-7	13	.	.
CASSLDQETQYF	TGCGCCAGCAGCTTGGATCAAGAGACCCAGTACTTC	TRBV5-1	TRBJ2-5	12	.	.
CASSGDRAEAFF	TGTGCCAGCAGCGGGGACCGAGCTGAAGCTTTCTTT	TRBV5-4	TRBJ1-1	12	.	.